This record looks at one TCR beta chain sequence and its context. This sample was included in a study of blood T cells in healthy people across ages. Together with a sample-barcoded 5' primer, a J-beta primer mix was included in a second PCR lasting roughly 6 to 12 cycles. TCRdb independently ran MiXCR on the 5' RACE reads; one entry per CDR3 protein. This sample has around 800,000 distinct CDR3 sequences, with 55% to 65% found just once. The CDR3 covers 18 residues. Germline V lookup: CDR1 DFQATT, CDR2 SNEGSKA (reference sequence). Trimming shortened V by 0 bases and J by 3 bases, and 21 bases separated the two germline ends.

Source material: blood. The chain carries TRBV20-1 and TRBJ1-5; D may be TRBD1 (5 bases). This TCR derives from a man aged 25-45 years in good health. DNA of the CDR3: TGCAGTGCTAGAGATTTGAGGCGGGCGGGCAGGGACAATCAGCCCCAGCATTTT. Translating gives CSARDLRRAGRDNQPQHF.